This T cell receptor beta chain is from a study of spatial heterogeneity in lung cancer. Study-wide background: Samples came from roughly 70 TRACERx patients with untreated early-stage lung cancer. Detected sequences consistently included more beta-chain ones than alpha-chain ones.

TCRdb used MiXCR to reprocess the 5' RACE reads, holding one entry per CDR3 protein. Among 40,000 to 45,000 distinct CDR3 sequences listed, around 21% were seen once. Study-level results: Relative to follow-up, resection was when ubiquitous expanded tumor TCRs appeared more in blood.

This clonotype was recorded many times. Antigen specificity is unknown. The length of the CDR3 is 13 residues. V was pared by 6 bases and J by 4 bases, with 10 bases between. CDR1 is KGHSH and CDR2 is LQKENI in the germline V gene. Noted time point: blood at routine non-recurrence follow-up after resection. No cells were sorted before sequencing. The whole RNA sequenced was extracted from tumor, nontumor lung or frozen PBMC. The chain joins TRBV18 to TRBJ1-5; a possible D gene is TRBD1 (5 bases). This sample comprised PBMCs, obtained at follow-up. This TCR came from a female donor with early-stage non-small cell lung cancer. The CDR3 loop is CASSPGLNQPQHF. The CDR3 DNA reads TGTGCCAGCTCCCCAGGGTTGAATCAGCCCCAGCATTTT.